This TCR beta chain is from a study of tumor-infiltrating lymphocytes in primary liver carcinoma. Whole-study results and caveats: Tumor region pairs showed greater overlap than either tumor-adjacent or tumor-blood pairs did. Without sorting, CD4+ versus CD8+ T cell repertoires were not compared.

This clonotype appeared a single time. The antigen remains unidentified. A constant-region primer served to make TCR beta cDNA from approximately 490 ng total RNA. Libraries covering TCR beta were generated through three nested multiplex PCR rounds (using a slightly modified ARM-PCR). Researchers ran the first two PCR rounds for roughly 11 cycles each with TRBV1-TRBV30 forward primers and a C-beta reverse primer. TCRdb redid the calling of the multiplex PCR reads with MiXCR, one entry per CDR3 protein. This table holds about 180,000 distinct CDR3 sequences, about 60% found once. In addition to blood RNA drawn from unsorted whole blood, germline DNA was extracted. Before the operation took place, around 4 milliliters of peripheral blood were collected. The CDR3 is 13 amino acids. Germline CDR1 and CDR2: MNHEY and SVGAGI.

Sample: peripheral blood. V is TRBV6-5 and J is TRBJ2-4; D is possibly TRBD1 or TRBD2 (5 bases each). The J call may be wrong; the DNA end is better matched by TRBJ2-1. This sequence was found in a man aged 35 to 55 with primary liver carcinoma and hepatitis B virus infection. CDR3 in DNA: TGTGCCAGCAGTTACGGGGGTAAAAACATTCAGTTCTTC. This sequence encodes CASSYGGKNIQFF.